The sequence of this T cell receptor beta chain was determined in a study of blood T cell repertoires in COVID-19. Study-wide context: The samples span acute and convalescent COVID-19 from the United States, Italy and Spain. PBMCs, B-cell-depleted T cells, or T cells were the source of the cDNA or gDNA that made up the material.

As processed by the authors: Counts of nucleated cells, estimated from reference gene primer amplification, were obtained. Sequencing was performed with immunoSEQ multiplex PCR; in TCRdb, only in-frame clones are kept and a portion is missing. V and J calls and clone size are as listed in that table; D and trimming were resolved from the DNA. Of around 15,000 clones in the sample, around 79% were seen once. Germline-derived CDR1 and CDR2 are MDHEN and SYDVKM. The germline V and J ends were trimmed by 3 bases and 2 bases, with 7 bases remaining between them. This CDR3 region has 13 residues. The receptor was isolated from a woman aged 70-85 years with active COVID-19. Sequenced: peripheral blood. The V and J genes are TRBV28 and TRBJ1-2, with TRBD1 as a possible D gene (5 bases). The DNA of the CDR3 is TGTGCCAGCAGTTTGCCAGGGAACTATGGCTACACCTTC. Translating it yields CASSLPGNYGYTF.